Listed here are 9 T cell receptor beta chains from one sample, sequenced in a study of cytomegalovirus exposure and HLA in healthy donors. It was with 60 Vbeta and 13 Jbeta primers that the PCR ran. Assay used: immunoSEQ multiplex PCR; TCRdb lists only in-frame clones, some missing. Of 150,000 to 200,000 clones in the sample, 60% to 80% were seen once. Sequenced sample: PBMCs. All receptors come from a man aged 50 to 60 in good health and CMV-seropositive.

This chain links TRBV2 with TRBJ2-5; 7 positions match TRBD1. This CDR3 comprises 12 residues. Germline loops: CDR1 SNHLY, CDR2 FYNNEI. With V trimmed by 5 bases and J by 5 bases, 2 bases remained unmatched. The CDR3 sequence: CASSYRGETQYF. DNA for the CDR3: TGTGCCAGCAGTTACAGGGGTGAGACCCAGTACTTC.

This clone was seen once. The CDR3 nucleotides read TGCGCCAGCAGCGTAACAAGGAACACTGAAGCTTTCTTT. The encoded protein is CASSVTRNTEAFF. This chain joins TRBV5-1 and TRBJ1-1; no firm D call. Germline assignment: CDR1 SGHRS and CDR2 YFSETQ. The V and J ends lost 4 bases and 1 base respectively, with 8 bases between them. The CDR3 sequence is 13 residues long.

J is TRBJ1-1 and V is TRBV7-8, with D perhaps TRBD1 (5 bases). This CDR3 region has 17 residues. V lost 8 bases to trimming and J lost 0 bases, with 22 bases between them. CDR1 is SGHVS and CDR2 is FQNEAQ in the germline V gene. The CDR3 region is CASAIGGISSMNTEAFF. The CDR3 DNA reads TGTGCCAGCGCGATCGGGGGGATTTCTAGTATGAACACTGAAGCTTTCTTT.

The chain links TRBV6-1 to TRBJ2-7; 9 bases are a match to TRBD1. There are 13 residues in the CDR3. CDR1 is MNHNS and CDR2 is SASEGT in the germline V gene. V was clipped by 6 bases and J by 6 bases; unmatched bases: 6. CDR3 residues: CASRRDRVGEQYF. CDR3 coding DNA: TGTGCCAGCAGAAGGGACAGGGTGGGCGAGCAGTACTTC.

The chain recombines TRBV13 with TRBJ1-2; 9 bases fit TRBD1. The J segment lost 2 bases and the V segment lost 3 bases, leaving 7 bases of the junction unmatched. The CDR3 has 16 amino acids. CDR1 and CDR2 (germline): PRHDT, FYEKMQ (reference sequence). DNA for the CDR3: TGTGCCAGCAGCTTCCCGGGACAGGGATTCAACTATGGCTACACCTTC. It yields the protein CASSFPGQGFNYGYTF.

Worth noting for this clone: This specimen includes other DNA sequences encoding the same CDR3. This CDR3 is CASSSQGGASYEQYF. The CDR3 DNA reads TGTGCCAGCAGCTCACAGGGGGGCGCTTCCTACGAGCAGTACTTC. The J gene is TRBJ2-7, the V gene TRBV7-2; 8 bases map to TRBD1. V shed 4 bases and J 1 base; nucleotides not matched to a gene: 6. The germline V gene has CDR1 SGHTA and CDR2 FQGNSA. CDR3 length equals 15 residues.

The chain uses TRBV11-2 and TRBJ2-7; D ambiguous. Trimming cost V 0 bases and J 6 bases, with 6 bases left between them. The CDR3 runs 12 residues. Germline V CDR1 and CDR2: SGHAT, FQNNGV. DNA of the CDR3: TGTGCCAGCAGCTTAGATATCGGCGAGCAGTACTTC. Encoded protein: CASSLDIGEQYF. Supplemented by reference TRBV11-2 and TRBJ2-7, the full variable domain reads EAGVAQSPRYKIIEKRQSVAFWCNPISGHATLYWYQQILGQGPKLLIQFQNNGVVDDSQLPKDRFSAERLKGVDSTLKIQPAKLEDSAVYLCASSLDIGEQYFGPGTRLTVT.

This chain joins TRBV2 and TRBJ2-1; maybe TRBD2 (5 bases). There are 13 residues in the CDR3. Trimming removed 7 bases at V and 9 bases at J, with 16 bases between. CDR1 is SNHLY and CDR2 is FYNNEI in the germline V gene. CDR3 DNA sequence: TGTGCCAGCATCCTCCTCCCGGGAACTGAGCAGTTCTTC. The encoded protein is CASILLPGTEQFF.

CDR3 sequence: CASSSGQGRETQYF. CDR3 DNA sequence: TGTGCCAGCAGCTCCGGACAGGGGAGAGAGACCCAGTACTTC. The rearrangement joins TRBV5-4 to TRBJ2-5, with 9 bases fitting TRBD1. Germline lookup yields CDR1 SGHNT and CDR2 YYREEE (reference sequence). This CDR3 contains 14 residues. The J segment lost 4 bases and the V segment lost 3 bases, leaving 4 bases of the junction unmatched.